This entry concerns a single TCR beta chain. The sample originates from a study of T cell changes during pregnancy in multiple sclerosis. Repertoires were generated with immunoSEQ multiplex PCR, while TCRdb's copy carries only in-frame clones and drops some. This sample yields under 95,000 clones, of which around 90% are seen a single time; 1.5% to 2.5% belongs to the top ten. Germline V lookup: CDR1 MGHRA, CDR2 YSYEKL. This CDR3 is built from 18 residues. The ends lost 4 bases at V and 4 bases at J; junction bases unmatched: 11. This sample comprised peripheral blood, obtained in the second trimester of pregnancy. The sequence came from a female donor with multiple sclerosis, enrolled in a pregnancy study. V is TRBV4-1 and J is TRBJ2-2; 11 bases are a match to TRBD1. The CDR3 nucleotides read TGCGCCAGCAGCCGAGACCTGTCCGGGACAGGGGGCACCGGGGAGCTGTTTTTT. The encoded protein is CASSRDLSGTGGTGELFF.